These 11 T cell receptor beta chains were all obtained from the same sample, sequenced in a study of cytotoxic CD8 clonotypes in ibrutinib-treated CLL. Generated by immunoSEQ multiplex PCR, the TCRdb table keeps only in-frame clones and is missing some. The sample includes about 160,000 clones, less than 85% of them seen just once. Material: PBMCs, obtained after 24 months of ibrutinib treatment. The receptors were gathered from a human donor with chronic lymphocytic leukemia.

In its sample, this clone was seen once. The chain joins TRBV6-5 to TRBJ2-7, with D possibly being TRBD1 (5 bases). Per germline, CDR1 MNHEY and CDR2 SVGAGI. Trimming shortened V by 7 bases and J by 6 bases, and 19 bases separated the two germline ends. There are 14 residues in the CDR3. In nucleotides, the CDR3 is TGTGCCAGCACCCCTCGTGGCAGGGATCGCGAGCAGTACTTC. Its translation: CASTPRGRDREQYF.

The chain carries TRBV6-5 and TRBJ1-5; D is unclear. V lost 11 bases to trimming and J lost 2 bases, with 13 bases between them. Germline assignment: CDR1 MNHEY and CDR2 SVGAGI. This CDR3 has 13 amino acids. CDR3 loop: CAAAVAGNQPQHF. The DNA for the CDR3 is TGTGCCGCCGCGGTGGCAGGCAATCAGCCCCAGCATTTT.

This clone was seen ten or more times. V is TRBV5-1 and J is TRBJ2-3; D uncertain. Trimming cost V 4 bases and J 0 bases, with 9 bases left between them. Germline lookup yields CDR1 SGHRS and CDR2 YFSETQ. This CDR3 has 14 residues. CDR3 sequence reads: CASSKNPSTDTQYF. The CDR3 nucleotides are TGCGCCAGCAGCAAGAACCCCAGCACAGATACGCAGTATTTT.

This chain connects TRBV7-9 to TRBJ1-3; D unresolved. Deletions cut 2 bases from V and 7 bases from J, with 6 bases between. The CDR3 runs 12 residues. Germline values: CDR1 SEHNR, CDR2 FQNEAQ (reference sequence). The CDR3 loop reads CASSLTDNTIYF. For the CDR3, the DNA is TGTGCCAGCAGCTTAACGGACAACACCATATATTTT.

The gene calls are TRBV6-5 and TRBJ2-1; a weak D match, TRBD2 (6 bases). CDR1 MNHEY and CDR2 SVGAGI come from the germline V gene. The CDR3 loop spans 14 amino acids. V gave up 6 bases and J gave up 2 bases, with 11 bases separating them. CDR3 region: CASRDPGAYNEQFF. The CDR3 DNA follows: TGTGCCAGCAGGGACCCGGGGGCCTACAATGAGCAGTTCTTC.

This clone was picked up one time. CDR3 nucleotides: TGCAGCGTTGAATTTGGCACATCTAACTATGGCTACACCTTC. Translated: CSVEFGTSNYGYTF. V and J are TRBV29-1 and TRBJ1-2; D not certain. Trimming stripped 2 bases from V and 0 bases from J, with 10 bases between. Germline V gives CDR1 SQVTM, CDR2 ANQGSEA. The CDR3 runs 14 residues.

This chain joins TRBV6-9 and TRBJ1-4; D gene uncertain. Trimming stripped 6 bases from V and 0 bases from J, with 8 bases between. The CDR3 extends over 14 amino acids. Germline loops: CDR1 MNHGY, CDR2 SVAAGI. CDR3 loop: CASRYHATNEKLFF. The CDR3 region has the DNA TGTGCCAGCAGATACCATGCAACTAATGAAAAACTGTTTTTT.

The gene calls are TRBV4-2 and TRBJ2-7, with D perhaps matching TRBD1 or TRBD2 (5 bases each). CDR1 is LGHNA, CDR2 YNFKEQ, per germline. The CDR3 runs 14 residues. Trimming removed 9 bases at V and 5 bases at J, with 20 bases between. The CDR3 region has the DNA TGTGCCAGTCCCCCTTTCCGGGGCCTCCACGAGCAGTACTTC. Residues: CASPPFRGLHEQYF.

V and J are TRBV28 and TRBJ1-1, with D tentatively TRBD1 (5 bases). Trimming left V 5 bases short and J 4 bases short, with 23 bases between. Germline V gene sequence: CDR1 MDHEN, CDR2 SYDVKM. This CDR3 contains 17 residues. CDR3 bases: TGTGCCAGCAGTCCCTCACGGGGTCGGGGCAGGGCCACTGAAGCTTTCTTT. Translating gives CASSPSRGRGRATEAFF.

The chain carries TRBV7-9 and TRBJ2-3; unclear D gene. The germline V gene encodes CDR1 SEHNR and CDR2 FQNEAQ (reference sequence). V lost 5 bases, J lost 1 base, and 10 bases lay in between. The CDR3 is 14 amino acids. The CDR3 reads CASSIPGGTDTQYF. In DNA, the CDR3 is TGTGCCAGCAGCATACCTGGGGGCACAGATACGCAGTATTTT.

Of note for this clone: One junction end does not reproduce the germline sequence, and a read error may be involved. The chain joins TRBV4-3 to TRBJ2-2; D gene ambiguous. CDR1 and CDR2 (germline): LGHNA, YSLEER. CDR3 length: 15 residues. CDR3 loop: CASNQAQSNTGELFF. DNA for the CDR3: TGCGCCAGCAACCAAGCACAGTCGAACACCGGGGAGCTGTTTTTT.